The sequence of this T cell receptor beta chain was determined in a study of spatial heterogeneity in lung cancer. Looking at the study overall: More beta-chain than alpha-chain sequences were consistently detected.

Time point specified: sample taken at primary tumor resection. Whole RNA obtained from tumor, nontumor lung or frozen PBMC underwent sequencing without sorting. The donors were fewer than 80 patients with non-small cell lung cancer that was early-stage and untreated. Unique molecular identifiers tagged every individual TCR cDNA molecule. TCRdb analysed the 5' RACE reads with MiXCR anew, one entry per CDR3 protein. The sample gives 55,000 to 75,000 distinct CDR3 sequences, 8% to 9% of which show up once; around 16% is in the top ten. The CDR3 runs 15 residues. Trimming removed 0 bases at V and 0 bases at J, with 9 bases between. Germline CDR1 is SGHDT and CDR2 is YYEEEE.

This chain uses TRBV5-6 with TRBJ2-5; D could derive from TRBD1 or TRBD2 (6 bases each). This TCR was sampled from a female donor with early-stage non-small cell lung cancer. The sample in question was PBMCs, obtained at surgery. The CDR3 reads CASSLGGAHQETQYF. CDR3 bases: TGTGCCAGCAGCTTGGGGGGGGCCCACCAAGAGACCCAGTACTTC.